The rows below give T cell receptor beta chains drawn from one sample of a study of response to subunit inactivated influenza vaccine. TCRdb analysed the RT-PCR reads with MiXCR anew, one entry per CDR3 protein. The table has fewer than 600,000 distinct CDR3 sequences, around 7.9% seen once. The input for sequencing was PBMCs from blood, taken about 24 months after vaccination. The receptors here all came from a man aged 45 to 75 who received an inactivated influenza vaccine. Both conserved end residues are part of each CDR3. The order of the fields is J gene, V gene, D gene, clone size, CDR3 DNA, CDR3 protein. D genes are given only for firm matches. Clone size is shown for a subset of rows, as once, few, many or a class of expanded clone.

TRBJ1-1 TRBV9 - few TGTGCCAGCAGCTCCCTGGGAGAAACTGAAGCTTTCTTT CASSSLGETEAFF
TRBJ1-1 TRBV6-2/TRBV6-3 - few TGTGCCAGCAGTTACGGGTATGAGGGTAGGACTGAAGCTTTCTTT CASSYGYEGRTEAFF
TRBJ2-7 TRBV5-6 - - TGTGCCAGCGGCCGGGGGCATATCTACGAGCAGTACTTC CASGRGHIYEQYF
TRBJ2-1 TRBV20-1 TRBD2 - TGCAGTGCTAGGGGACTAGCGGGGGCGGGGAATGAGCAGTTCTTC CSARGLAGAGNEQFF
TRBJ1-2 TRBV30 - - TGTGCCTGGACCGCAGGTAGCTATGGCTACACCTTC CAWTAGSYGYTF
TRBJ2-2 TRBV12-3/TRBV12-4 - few TGTGCCAGCAGTTTAGCAGGGGGGCTGTTTTTT CASSLAGGLFF
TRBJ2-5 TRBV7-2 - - TGTGCCAGCAGCTTAGACTCTAGCTTTTCCGAGACCCAGTACTTC CASSLDSSFSETQYF
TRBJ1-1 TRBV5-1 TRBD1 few TGCGCCAGCAGCGTGGACAGGAGGAACACTGAAGCTTTCTTT CASSVDRRNTEAFF
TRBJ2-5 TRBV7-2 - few TGTGCCAGCAGCCAGGAGATTCACACGGACTTC CASSQEIHTDF
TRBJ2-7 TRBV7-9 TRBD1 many TGTGCCAGCAGCTTGGGGGACAGGAGCTCCTACGAGCAGTACTTC CASSLGDRSSYEQYF